The next 12 T cell receptor beta chains were all read from a single sample in a study of blood T cell repertoires in COVID-19. TCRdb keeps only in-frame clones here, not all; method: immunoSEQ multiplex PCR. The sample gives 360,000 or so clones, roughly 90% of which show up once; less than 5% is in the top ten. Input material: peripheral blood. The source is a woman aged 60-70 years with COVID-19, enrolled during active disease.

This sequence joins TRBV19 and TRBJ1-1; D perhaps matches TRBD1 (5 bases). The V gene's germline CDR1 is LNHDA and CDR2 SQIVND (reference sequence). Between the trimmed V and J ends, which lost 6 bases and 11 bases, there was a span of 19 bases. The CDR3 is made up of 13 amino acids. Here the CDR3 DNA reads TGTGCCAGTAGAACCCTGGGGGGTTCGGGCGCTTTCTTT. It specifies CASRTLGGSGAFF.

This sequence joins TRBV3-1 (or the pseudogene TRBV3-2) and TRBJ2-7, with TRBD1 matching over 10 bases. Germline CDR1 LGHDT, CDR2 YNNKEL (reference sequence). The CDR3 consists of 14 residues. J was trimmed by 6 bases and V by 3 bases; bases with no gene match: 5. The CDR3 nucleotides read TGTGCCAGCAGCCAGGATTGGACAGGGGGCGAGCAGTACTTC. It translates to CASSQDWTGGEQYF.

CDR3 region: CASRGEDESGANVLTF. The DNA of the CDR3 is TGTGCCAGCAGGGGGGAGGATGAGTCTGGGGCCAACGTCCTGACTTTC. The rearrangement uses TRBV11-3 and TRBJ2-6; the D gene is possibly TRBD2 (6 bases). The CDR3 length is 16 residues. Germline assignment: CDR1 SGHNT and CDR2 YENEEA. Trimming took off 6 bases at V and 1 base at J, with 13 bases between the two ends.

J is TRBJ1-5 and V is TRBV19; D is perhaps TRBD1 (5 bases). V was trimmed by 1 base and J by 0 bases, leaving 10 bases between them. The CDR3 is 16 amino acids. Germline CDR1 LNHDA, CDR2 SQIVND (reference sequence). The CDR3 sequence: CASSIGQKYSNQPQHF. CDR3 in DNA: TGTGCCAGTAGTATAGGACAGAAATATAGCAATCAGCCCCAGCATTTT.

The rearrangement links TRBV7-3 to TRBJ2-1; 9 nucleotides align to TRBD2. V was clipped by 4 bases and J by 8 bases; unmatched bases: 6. CDR1 and CDR2 (germline): SGHTA, FQGTGA. The CDR3 covers 14 residues. The CDR3 sequence is CASSSGGGAYEQFF. The CDR3, as DNA: TGTGCCAGCAGCTCCGGCGGGGGGGCCTATGAGCAGTTCTTC.

For this clone: Mismatch with germline at one junction end may stem from a read error. V is TRBV5-4 and J is TRBJ1-4; D is perhaps TRBD1 (5 bases). The CDR3 loop spans 14 amino acids. Germline CDR1 and CDR2: SGHNT and YYREEE (reference sequence). The CDR3 reads CASSSATRDGTAVF. CDR3 coding DNA: TGTGCCAGCAGCTCGGCAACCAGGGATGGTACAGCCGTTTTT.

The chain links TRBV28 to TRBJ1-5, with 8 positions matching TRBD1. This CDR3 is 16 amino acids long. Germline values: CDR1 MDHEN, CDR2 SYDVKM. V gave up 4 bases and J gave up 7 bases; unmatched junction bases: 12. CDR3 coding DNA: TGTGCCAGCAGTTCGGTCAGGGGGCTACGTGGACAGCCCCAGCATTTT. The encoded protein is CASSSVRGLRGQPQHF.

This clone was picked up one time. The chain uses TRBV6-6 and TRBJ1-3; D remains unclear. The CDR3 contains 16 residues. Germline CDR1 and CDR2: MNHNY and SVGAGI (reference sequence). Trimming removed 0 bases from V and 0 bases from J, with 9 bases in between. CDR3 region: CASSYSTSDSGNTIYF. In nucleotides, the CDR3 is TGTGCCAGCAGTTACTCGACTAGCGACTCTGGAAACACCATATATTTT.

This chain links TRBV28 with TRBJ1-5; D is unclear. V lost 5 bases, J lost 6 bases, and 26 bases lay in between. The CDR3 is 18 residues long. Germline CDR1 reads MDHEN; CDR2 reads SYDVKM. CDR3: CASSLPPEVAGKGQPQHF. DNA for the CDR3: TGTGCCAGCAGTCTACCCCCGGAAGTGGCGGGTAAGGGTCAGCCCCAGCATTTT.

This chain links TRBV7-9 with TRBJ1-2; tentatively, D is TRBD1 (6 bases). Germline-derived CDR1 and CDR2 are SEHNR and FQNEAQ (reference sequence). V was trimmed by 1 base and J by 4 bases, leaving 16 bases between them. This CDR3 has 16 amino acids. For the CDR3, the DNA is TGTGCCAGCAGCTTAGGGGCTGGGGGCTTCGCCTATGGCTACACCTTC. Translating it yields CASSLGAGGFAYGYTF.

The chain joins TRBV5-1 to TRBJ2-7, with 8 bases matching TRBD2. V was clipped by 4 bases and J by 3 bases; unmatched bases: 3. CDR1 SGHRS and CDR2 YFSETQ come from the germline V gene. The length of the CDR3 is 13 residues. The chain's CDR3 is CASSKRGYYEQYF. CDR3 bases: TGCGCCAGCAGCAAGCGGGGGTACTACGAGCAGTACTTC.

This rearrangement joins TRBV10-3 to TRBJ2-1; 7 nucleotides match TRBD2. The germline gives CDR1 ENHRY, CDR2 SYGVKD. The CDR3 is 12 residues long. J was trimmed by 5 bases and V by 5 bases; bases with no gene match: 0. Here the CDR3 DNA reads TGTGCCATCAGTACTAGCGACAATGAGCAGTTCTTC. It is translated as CAISTSDNEQFF.